This T cell receptor beta chain is from a study of T cell responses to AZD1222 COVID-19 vaccine. Study conclusions and caveats: There were mostly white British donors and more females than males, and clonal diversity was possibly underestimated. Only a handful of individuals given AZD1222 were seropositive at baseline. Nearly half of the spike-specific TCRs reportedly recognize variant regions that carry no mutations.

This clone appeared a few times. Its antigen remains unidentified. The table came from immunoSEQ multiplex PCR; TCRdb's copy has only in-frame clones and leaves some out. The sample has approximately 170,000 clones, around nine tenths seen once; the top ten hold roughly 1.1%. Second-dose recipients at about 4 or about 12 weeks were treated as one pooled group. The CDR3 loop spans 12 amino acids. Germline CDR1 SEHNR, CDR2 FQNEAQ (reference sequence). V lost 9 bases, J lost 1 base, and 9 bases lay in between. The chain joins TRBV7-9 to TRBJ1-1; weak D call: TRBD1 (5 bases). The sequence was obtained from an adult who received the AZD1222 COVID-19 vaccine. Source: peripheral blood, taken 28 days after the second AZD1222 dose. The CDR3 region is CASSRGNTEAFF. In DNA form, the CDR3 reads TGTGCCAGTAGTAGGGGGAACACTGAAGCTTTCTTT.